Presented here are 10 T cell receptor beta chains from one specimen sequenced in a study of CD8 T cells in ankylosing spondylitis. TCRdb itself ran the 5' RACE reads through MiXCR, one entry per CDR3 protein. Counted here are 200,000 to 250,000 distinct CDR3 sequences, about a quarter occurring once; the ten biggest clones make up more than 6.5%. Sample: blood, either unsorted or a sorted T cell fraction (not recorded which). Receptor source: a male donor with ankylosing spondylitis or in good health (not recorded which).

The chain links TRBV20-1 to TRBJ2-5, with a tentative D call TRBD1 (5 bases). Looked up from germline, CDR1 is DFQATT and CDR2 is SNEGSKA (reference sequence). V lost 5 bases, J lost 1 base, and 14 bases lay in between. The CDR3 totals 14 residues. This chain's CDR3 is CSALRVLGQETQYF. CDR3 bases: TGCAGTGCTCTCAGGGTATTAGGCCAAGAGACCCAGTACTTC.

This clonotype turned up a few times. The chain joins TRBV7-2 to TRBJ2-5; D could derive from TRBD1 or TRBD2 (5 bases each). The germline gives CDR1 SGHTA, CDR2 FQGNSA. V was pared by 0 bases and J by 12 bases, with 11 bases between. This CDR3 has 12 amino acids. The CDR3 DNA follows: TGTGCCAGCAGCTTAGCGGGACCCAATAAGTACTTC. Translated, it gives CASSLAGPNKYF.

CDR3 sequence reads: CASSSSGGNTGELFF. CDR3 coding DNA: TGTGCCAGCAGCTCTAGCGGGGGCAATACCGGGGAGCTGTTTTTT. The J gene is TRBJ2-2, the V gene TRBV7-2, with 10 bases fitting TRBD2. The V segment lost 4 bases and the J segment 5 bases; nucleotides outside the gene matches: 4. Germline lookup yields CDR1 SGHTA and CDR2 FQGNSA. This CDR3 has 15 residues.

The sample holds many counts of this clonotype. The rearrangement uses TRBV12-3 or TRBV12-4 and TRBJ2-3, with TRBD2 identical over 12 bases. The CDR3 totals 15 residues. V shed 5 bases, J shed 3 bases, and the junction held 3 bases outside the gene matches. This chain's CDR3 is CASSQTSGRTDTQYF. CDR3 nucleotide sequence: TGTGCCAGCAGTCAGACTAGCGGGAGAACAGATACGCAGTATTTT.

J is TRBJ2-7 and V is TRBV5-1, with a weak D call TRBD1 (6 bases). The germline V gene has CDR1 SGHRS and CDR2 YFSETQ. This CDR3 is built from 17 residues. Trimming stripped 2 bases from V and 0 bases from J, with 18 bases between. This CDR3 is CASSLTFDRTYSYEQYF. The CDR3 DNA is TGCGCCAGCAGCTTAACCTTTGACAGGACATACTCCTACGAGCAGTACTTC.

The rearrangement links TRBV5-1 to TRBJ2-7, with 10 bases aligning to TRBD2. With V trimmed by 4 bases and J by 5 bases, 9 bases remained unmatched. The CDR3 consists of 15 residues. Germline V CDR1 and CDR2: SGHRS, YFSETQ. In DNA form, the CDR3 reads TGCGCCAGCAGCCTGGCGGGACTAGCGAACCACGAGCAGTACTTC. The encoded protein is CASSLAGLANHEQYF.

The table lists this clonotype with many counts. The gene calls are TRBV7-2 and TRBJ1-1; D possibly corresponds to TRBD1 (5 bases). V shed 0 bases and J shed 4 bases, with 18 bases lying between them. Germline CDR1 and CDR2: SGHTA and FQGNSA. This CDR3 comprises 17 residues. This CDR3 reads CASSLAGPGAQGTEAFF. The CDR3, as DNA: TGTGCCAGCAGCTTAGCGGGGCCAGGCGCCCAGGGCACTGAAGCTTTCTTT.

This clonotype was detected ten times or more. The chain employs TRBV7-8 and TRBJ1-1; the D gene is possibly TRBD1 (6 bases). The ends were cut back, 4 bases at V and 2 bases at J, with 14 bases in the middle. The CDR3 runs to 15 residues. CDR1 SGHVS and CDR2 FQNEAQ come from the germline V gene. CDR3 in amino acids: CASSSITGPNTEAFF. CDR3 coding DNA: TGTGCCAGCAGCTCAATCACAGGGCCCAACACTGAAGCTTTCTTT.

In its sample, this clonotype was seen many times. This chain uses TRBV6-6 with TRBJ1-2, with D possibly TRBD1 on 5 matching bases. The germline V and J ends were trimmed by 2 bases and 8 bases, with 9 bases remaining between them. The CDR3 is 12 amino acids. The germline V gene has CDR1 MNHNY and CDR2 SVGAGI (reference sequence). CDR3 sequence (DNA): TGTGCCAGCAGTTACACAGGAGGCGGCTACACCTTC. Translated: CASSYTGGGYTF.

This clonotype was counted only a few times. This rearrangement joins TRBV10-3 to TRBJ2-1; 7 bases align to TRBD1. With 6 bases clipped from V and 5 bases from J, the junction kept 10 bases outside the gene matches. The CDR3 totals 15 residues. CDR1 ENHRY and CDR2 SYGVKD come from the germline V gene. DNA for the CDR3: TGTGCCATCAGAGAGAGGGGGCTTCATCACAATGAGCAGTTCTTC. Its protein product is CAIRERGLHHNEQFF.